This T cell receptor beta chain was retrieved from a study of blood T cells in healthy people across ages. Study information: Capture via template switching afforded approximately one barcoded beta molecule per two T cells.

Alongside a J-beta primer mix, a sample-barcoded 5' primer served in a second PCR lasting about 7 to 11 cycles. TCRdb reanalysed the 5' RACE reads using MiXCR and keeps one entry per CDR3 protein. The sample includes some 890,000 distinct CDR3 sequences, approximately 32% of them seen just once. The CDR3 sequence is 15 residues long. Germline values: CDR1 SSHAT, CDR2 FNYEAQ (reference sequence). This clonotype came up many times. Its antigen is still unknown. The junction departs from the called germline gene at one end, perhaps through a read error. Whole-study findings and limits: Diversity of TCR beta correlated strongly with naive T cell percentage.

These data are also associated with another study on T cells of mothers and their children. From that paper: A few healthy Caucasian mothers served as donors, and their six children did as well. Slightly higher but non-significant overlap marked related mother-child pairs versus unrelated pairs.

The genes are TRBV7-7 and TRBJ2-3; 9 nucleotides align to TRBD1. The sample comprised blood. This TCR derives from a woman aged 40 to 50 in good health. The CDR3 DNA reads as TGTGCTAGCAGCCTTGGGACAGGGACCACAGATACGCAGTATTTT. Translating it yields CASSLGTGTTDTQYF.